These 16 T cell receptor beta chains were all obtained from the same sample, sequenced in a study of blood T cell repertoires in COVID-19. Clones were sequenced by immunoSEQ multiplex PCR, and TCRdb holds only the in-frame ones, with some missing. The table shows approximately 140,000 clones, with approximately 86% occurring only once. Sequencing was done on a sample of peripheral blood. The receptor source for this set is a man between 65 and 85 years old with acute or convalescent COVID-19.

The CDR3: CASSHTGGMENIQYF. The CDR3 DNA is TGTGCCAGCAGTCATACAGGGGGCATGGAAAACATTCAGTACTTC. The chain uses TRBV5-4 and TRBJ2-4; 9 nucleotides match TRBD1. The V gene's germline CDR1 is SGHNT and CDR2 YYREEE (reference sequence). The CDR3 is made up of 15 amino acids. The V gene end was trimmed by 5 bases and the J gene end by 5 bases; junction bases not matched to a gene: 8.

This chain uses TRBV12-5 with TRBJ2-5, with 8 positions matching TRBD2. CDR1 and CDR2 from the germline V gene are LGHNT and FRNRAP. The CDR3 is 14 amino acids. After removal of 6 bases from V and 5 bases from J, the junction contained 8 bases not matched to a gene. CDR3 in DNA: TGTGCTAGTGGCCAAGGCGGGGGGTTGGAGACCCAGTACTTC. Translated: CASGQGGGLETQYF.

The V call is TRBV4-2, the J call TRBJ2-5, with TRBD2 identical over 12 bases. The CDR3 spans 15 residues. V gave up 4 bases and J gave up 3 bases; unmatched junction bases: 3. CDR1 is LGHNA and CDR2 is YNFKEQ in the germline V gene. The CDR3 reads CASSPRTSGEETQYF. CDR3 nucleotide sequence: TGTGCCAGCAGCCCTCGGACTAGCGGGGAAGAGACCCAGTACTTC.

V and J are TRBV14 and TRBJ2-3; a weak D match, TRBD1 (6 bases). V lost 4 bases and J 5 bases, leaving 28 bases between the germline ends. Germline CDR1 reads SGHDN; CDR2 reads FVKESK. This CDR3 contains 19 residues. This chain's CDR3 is CASSPGTTVSWELRDTQYF. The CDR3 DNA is TGTGCCAGCAGCCCTGGGACAACAGTAAGTTGGGAGTTAAGAGATACGCAGTATTTT.

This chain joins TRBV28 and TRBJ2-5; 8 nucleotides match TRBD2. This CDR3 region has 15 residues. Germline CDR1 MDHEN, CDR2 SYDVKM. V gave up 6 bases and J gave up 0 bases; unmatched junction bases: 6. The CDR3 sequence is CASSPATSDQETQYF. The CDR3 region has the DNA TGTGCCAGCAGCCCCGCGACTAGCGACCAAGAGACCCAGTACTTC.

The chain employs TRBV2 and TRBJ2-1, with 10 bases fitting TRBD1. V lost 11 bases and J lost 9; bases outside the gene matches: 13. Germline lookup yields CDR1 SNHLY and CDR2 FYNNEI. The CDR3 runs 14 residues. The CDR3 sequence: CAGSQGQGISEQFF. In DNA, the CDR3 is TGTGCCGGGAGTCAGGGACAGGGGATTAGTGAGCAGTTCTTC.

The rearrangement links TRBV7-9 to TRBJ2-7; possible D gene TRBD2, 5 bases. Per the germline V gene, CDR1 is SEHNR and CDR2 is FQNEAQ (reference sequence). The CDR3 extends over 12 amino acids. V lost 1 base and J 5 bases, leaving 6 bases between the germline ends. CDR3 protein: CASSLVGNEQYF. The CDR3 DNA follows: TGTGCCAGCAGCTTAGTCGGGAACGAGCAGTACTTC.

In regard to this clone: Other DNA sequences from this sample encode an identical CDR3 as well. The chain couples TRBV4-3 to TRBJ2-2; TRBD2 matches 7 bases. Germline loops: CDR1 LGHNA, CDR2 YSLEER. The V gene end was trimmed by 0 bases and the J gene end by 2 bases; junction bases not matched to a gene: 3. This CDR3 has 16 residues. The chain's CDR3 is CASSQDSGGNTGELFF. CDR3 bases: TGCGCCAGCAGCCAAGATTCGGGGGGTAACACCGGGGAGCTGTTTTTT.

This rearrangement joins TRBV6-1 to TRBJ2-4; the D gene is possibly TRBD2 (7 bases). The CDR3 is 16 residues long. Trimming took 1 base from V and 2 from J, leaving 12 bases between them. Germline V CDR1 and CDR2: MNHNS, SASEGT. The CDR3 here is CASSEVGGGTKNIQYF. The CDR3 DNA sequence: TGTGCCAGCAGTGAAGTAGGGGGGGGAACCAAAAACATTCAGTACTTC.

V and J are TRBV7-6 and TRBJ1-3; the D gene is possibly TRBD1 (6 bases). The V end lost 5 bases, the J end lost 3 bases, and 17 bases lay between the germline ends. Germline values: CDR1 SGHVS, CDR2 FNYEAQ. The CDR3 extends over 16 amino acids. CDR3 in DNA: TGTGCCAGCAGCCCCTCTTCCAGGGGCGATGGAAACACCATATATTTT. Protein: CASSPSSRGDGNTIYF.

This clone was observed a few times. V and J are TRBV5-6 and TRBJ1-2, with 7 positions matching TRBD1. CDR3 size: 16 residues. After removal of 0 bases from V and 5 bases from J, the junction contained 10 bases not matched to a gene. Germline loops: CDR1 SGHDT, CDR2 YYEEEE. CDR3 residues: CASSLVDRVNEYGYTF. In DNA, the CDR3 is TGTGCCAGCAGCTTGGTAGACAGGGTGAACGAGTATGGCTACACCTTC.

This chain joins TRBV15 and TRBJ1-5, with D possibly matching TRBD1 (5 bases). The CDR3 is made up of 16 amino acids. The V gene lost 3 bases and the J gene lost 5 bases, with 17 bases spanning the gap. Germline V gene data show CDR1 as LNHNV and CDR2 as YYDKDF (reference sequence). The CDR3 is CATSSHTGPGDQPQHF. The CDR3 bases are TGTGCCACCAGCAGCCACACAGGCCCTGGGGATCAGCCCCAGCATTTT.

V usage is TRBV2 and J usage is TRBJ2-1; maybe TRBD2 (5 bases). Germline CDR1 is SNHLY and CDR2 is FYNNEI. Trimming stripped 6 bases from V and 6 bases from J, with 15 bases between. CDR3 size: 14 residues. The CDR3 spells CASREDLSSNEQFF. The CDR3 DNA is TGTGCCAGCAGGGAGGACCTGAGCTCCAATGAGCAGTTCTTC.

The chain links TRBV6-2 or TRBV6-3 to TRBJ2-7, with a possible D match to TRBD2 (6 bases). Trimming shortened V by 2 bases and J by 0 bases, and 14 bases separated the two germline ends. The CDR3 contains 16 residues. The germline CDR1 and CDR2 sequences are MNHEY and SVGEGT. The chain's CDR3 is CASSYGVGGRSYEQYF. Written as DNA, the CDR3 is TGTGCCAGCAGTTACGGGGTGGGAGGCCGCTCCTACGAGCAGTACTTC.

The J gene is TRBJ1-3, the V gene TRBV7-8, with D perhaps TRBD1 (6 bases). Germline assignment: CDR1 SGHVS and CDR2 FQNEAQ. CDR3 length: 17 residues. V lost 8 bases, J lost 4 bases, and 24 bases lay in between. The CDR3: CASGPHVTGKAGNTIYF. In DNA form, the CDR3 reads TGTGCCAGCGGCCCCCACGTTACAGGGAAGGCCGGAAACACCATATATTTT. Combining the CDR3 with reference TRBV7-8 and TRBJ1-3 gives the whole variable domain GAGVSQSPRYKVAKRGQDVALRCDPISGHVSLFWYQQALGQGPEFLTYFQNEAQLDKSGLPSDRFFAERPEGSVSTLKIQRTQQEDSAVYLCASGPHVTGKAGNTIYFGEGSWLTVV.

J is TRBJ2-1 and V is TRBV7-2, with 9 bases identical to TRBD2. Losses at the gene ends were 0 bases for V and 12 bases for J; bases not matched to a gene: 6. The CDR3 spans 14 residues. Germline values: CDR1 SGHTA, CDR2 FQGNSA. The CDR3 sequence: CASSLARLAGPQFF. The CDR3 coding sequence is TGTGCCAGCAGCTTAGCTCGCCTAGCGGGACCGCAGTTCTTC.